These 19 T cell receptor beta chains originate from one sample sequenced in a study of blood T cell repertoires in COVID-19 (dated by TCRdb to about 2020). The library came from the immunoSEQ multiplex PCR assay. What TCRdb holds here is the immuneACCESS table cut down to in-frame rearrangements. Part of the clones is not present; checked against another copy, under half of the missing clones reflect an unresolved V gene, and the others are unexplained. This sample is represented by tens of thousands of clones; more than 70% of them were singletons. Under 4% of the sample lies in the top ten. The sequenced material came from peripheral blood. The receptors derive from a man in his sixties or seventies with acute or convalescent COVID-19.

V gene TRBV30 combines with J gene TRBJ1-2; no clear D. Trimming shortened V by 0 bases and J by 3 bases, and 11 bases separated the two germline ends. Germline lookup yields CDR1 GTSNPN and CDR2 SVGIG (reference sequence). This CDR3 contains 14 residues. The CDR3 DNA reads TGTGCCTGGAGTGTAAGGAGGGCGGACTATGGCTACACCTTC. This gives the protein CAWSVRRADYGYTF.

The chain combines TRBV9 with TRBJ2-3, with 11 positions matching TRBD2. Germline CDR1 and CDR2: SGDLS and YYNGEE. Trimming took 2 bases from V and 4 from J; bases not matched to a gene: 3. This CDR3 is built from 15 residues. CDR3 bases: TGTGCCAGCAGCGTTCTAGCGGGGGGTGCAGATACGCAGTATTTT. This translates into CASSVLAGGADTQYF. The full variable domain, its missing parts supplied by reference TRBV9 and TRBJ2-3, is DSGVTQTPKHLITATGQRVTLRCSPRSGDLSVYWYQQSLDQGLQFLIQYYNGEERAKGNILERFSAQQFPDLHSELNLSSLELGDSALYFCASSVLAGGADTQYFGPGTRLTVL.

The V gene is TRBV12-5, the J gene TRBJ2-5; tentative D call: TRBD1 (5 bases). Germline V lookup: CDR1 LGHNT, CDR2 FRNRAP. V lost 1 base and J lost 2, with 8 bases in between. This CDR3 has 14 amino acids. CDR3 residues: CASGLGQLQETQYF. As DNA, the CDR3 is TGTGCTAGTGGTTTGGGACAGTTACAAGAGACCCAGTACTTC.

This clone has more than one count but fewer than ten. The chain combines TRBV9 with TRBJ2-2, with D maybe TRBD2 (5 bases). CDR1 SGDLS and CDR2 YYNGEE come from the germline V gene. The CDR3 spans 16 residues. The germline V and J ends were trimmed by 4 bases and 0 bases, with 13 bases remaining between them. This chain's CDR3 is CASSTRERPNTGELFF. The CDR3 DNA sequence: TGTGCCAGCAGCACCCGGGAAAGACCGAACACCGGGGAGCTGTTTTTT.

The CDR3: CASSSPGLQGGYTF. CDR3 nucleotides: TGTGCCAGCAGCTCCCCCGGCCTCCAGGGGGGCTACACCTTC. V usage is TRBV5-4 and J usage is TRBJ1-2; TRBD1 might be the D (6 bases). Germline V gene sequence: CDR1 SGHNT, CDR2 YYREEE (reference sequence). The V end lost 3 bases, the J end lost 8 bases, and 17 bases lay between the germline ends. The CDR3 loop spans 14 amino acids.

This clone was counted only a few times. Other DNA sequences of this sample code for an identical CDR3. The chain recombines TRBV18 with TRBJ2-5; 7 nucleotides line up with TRBD1. The CDR3 is 13 amino acids. The V segment lost 3 bases and the J segment 3 bases; nucleotides outside the gene matches: 1. CDR1 and CDR2 from the germline V gene are KGHSH and LQKENI. CDR3 loop: CASSPGTEETQYF. DNA of the CDR3: TGTGCCAGCTCACCCGGGACAGAAGAGACCCAGTACTTC.

In DNA form, the CDR3 reads TGTGCCAGCAGTTACTCGAATTTTCGGGTTCAGTCACCCCTCCACTTT. Its protein is CASSYSNFRVQSPLHF. The genes are TRBV6-5 and TRBJ1-6; D is undetermined. V gave up 0 bases and J gave up 10 bases, with 16 bases separating them. Germline V gene lookup returns CDR1 MNHEY and CDR2 SVGAGI. The CDR3 contains 16 residues.

CDR3 region: CASSLGRQTNSPLHF. The DNA of the CDR3 is TGTGCCAGCAGCTTAGGAAGACAGACTAATTCACCCCTCCACTTT. The rearrangement links TRBV7-2 to TRBJ1-6; D may be TRBD1 (5 bases). The germline CDR1 and CDR2 sequences are SGHTA and FQGNSA. The V and J ends lost 1 base and 6 bases respectively, with 10 bases between them. The CDR3 is 15 amino acids.

The chain joins TRBV4-3 to TRBJ1-2; TRBD1 matches 8 bases. The CDR3 extends over 17 amino acids. The trim removed 1 base at V and 0 bases at J, leaving 7 bases unmatched. CDR1 and CDR2 (germline): LGHNA, YSLEER. Here the CDR3 DNA reads TGCGCCAGCAGCCAAGGCTTAGGGACAGGAACTAACTATGGCTACACCTTC. It translates to CASSQGLGTGTNYGYTF.

This clone was seen only a few times. A read error may produce the germline difference seen at one junction end. The chain links TRBV11-2 to TRBJ1-2; a possible D gene is TRBD1 (6 bases). This CDR3 spans 13 amino acids. The germline V gene encodes CDR1 SGHAT and CDR2 FQNNGV. The CDR3 bases are TGTGCCAGCAGCGTAGACAGGACTCGTGGCTACACCTTC. Translated, it gives CASSVDRTRGYTF.

This chain connects TRBV2 to TRBJ1-3; the D gene is possibly TRBD1 (5 bases). CDR1 and CDR2 (germline): SNHLY, FYNNEI. Trimming left V 5 bases short and J 1 base short, with 12 bases between. This CDR3 region has 15 residues. As DNA, the CDR3 is TGTGCCAGCAGTCAGGCGTCAGGGTCTGGAAACACCATATATTTT. Amino acid sequence: CASSQASGSGNTIYF.

The chain links TRBV2 to TRBJ2-3; D possibly corresponds to TRBD1 (6 bases). Between the trimmed V and J ends, which lost 7 bases and 0 bases, there was a span of 17 bases. From germline, CDR1 is SNHLY and CDR2 FYNNEI. The CDR3 has 16 amino acids. The CDR3 coding sequence is TGTGCCAGCACCCGACAGTGGGGGCTAAGCACAGATACGCAGTATTTT. Its translation is CASTRQWGLSTDTQYF.

The chain combines TRBV11-3 with TRBJ1-1; D uncertain. CDR1 and CDR2 (germline): SGHNT, YENEEA. This CDR3 has 15 residues. Trimming shortened V by 0 bases and J by 0 bases, and 8 bases separated the two germline ends. The CDR3: CASSLEGHLNTEAFF. CDR3 nucleotide sequence: TGTGCCAGCAGCTTAGAGGGCCACCTGAACACTGAAGCTTTCTTT.

V is TRBV24-1 and J is TRBJ2-3; D may be TRBD1 (5 bases). V lost 7 bases to trimming and J lost 4 bases, with 14 bases between them. This CDR3 is built from 14 residues. Germline-derived CDR1 and CDR2 are KGHDR and SFDVKD. The CDR3 sequence: CATSAPTAADTQYF. The CDR3 DNA is TGTGCCACCAGCGCGCCGACAGCCGCAGATACGCAGTATTTT.

V and J are TRBV5-6 and TRBJ2-1; 11 nucleotides line up with TRBD2. V lost 4 bases and J lost 4; bases outside the gene matches: 7. From germline, CDR1 is SGHDT and CDR2 YYEEEE. The CDR3 totals 16 residues. The chain's CDR3 is CASSVSGGAGYNEQFF. DNA for the CDR3: TGTGCCAGCAGCGTTAGCGGGGGGGCTGGGTACAATGAGCAGTTCTTC.

The rearrangement joins TRBV5-1 to TRBJ2-7, with D uncertain. This CDR3 has 12 amino acids. Trimming took 4 bases from V and 3 from J, leaving 8 bases between them. Germline CDR1 is SGHRS and CDR2 is YFSETQ. CDR3 sequence reads: CASSRDIYEQYF. The CDR3 DNA reads as TGCGCCAGCAGCCGTGACATCTACGAGCAGTACTTC.

The chain recombines TRBV6-2 or TRBV6-3 with TRBJ2-3, with 14 bases aligning to TRBD2. V gave up 5 bases and J gave up 5 bases; unmatched junction bases: 6. CDR1 is MNHEY, CDR2 SVGEGT, per germline. The CDR3 sequence is 16 residues long. CDR3 loop: CASSLDGTSGGDTQYF. In DNA, the CDR3 is TGTGCCAGCAGTCTCGACGGGACTAGCGGGGGAGATACGCAGTATTTT.

The rearrangement links TRBV5-6 to TRBJ2-1, with D maybe TRBD2 (6 bases). Trimming took off 5 bases at V and 0 bases at J, with 12 bases between the two ends. The CDR3 extends over 15 amino acids. Germline CDR1 and CDR2: SGHDT and YYEEEE. The CDR3 DNA reads as TGTGCCAGCAGTTCATGGCGGGGCTCCTACAATGAGCAGTTCTTC. It codes for CASSSWRGSYNEQFF. Based on the CDR3 plus reference TRBV5-6 and TRBJ2-1, the full variable domain is DAGVTQSPTHLIKTRGQQVTLRCSPKSGHDTVSWYQQALGQGPQFIFQYYEEEERQRGNFPDRFSGHQFPNYSSELNVNALLLGDSALYLCASSSWRGSYNEQFFGPGTRLTVL.

The chain combines TRBV9 with TRBJ2-5; D call uncertain. Germline V lookup: CDR1 SGDLS, CDR2 YYNGEE. The V end was cut by 4 bases, the J end by 2 bases, with 3 bases between. CDR3 length: 11 amino acids. The CDR3 loop is CASSSQETQYF. The CDR3 bases are TGTGCCAGCAGCTCTCAAGAGACCCAGTACTTC.